This T cell receptor beta chain was profiled in a study of cytomegalovirus exposure and HLA in healthy donors. General study results and limits: Later on, a genetic analysis was performed. It linked a missense variant in DCLRE1C with V- and J-gene trimming of TCR beta. As immune exposure information, only CMV serostatus was available. Across donors, most TCRs were seen rarely, yet some public ones were widespread.

For this clone: What it binds is not known.

With 60 Vbeta and 13 Jbeta primers, the PCR was carried out. This table comes from immunoSEQ multiplex PCR, and its TCRdb copy is limited to in-frame clones, with some not included. The sample has tens of thousands of clones, and its top ten clones hold 9.5% to 15%. This CDR3 comprises 16 residues. The germline V gene encodes CDR1 SGHTA and CDR2 FQGNSA. Trimming cost V 6 bases and J 4 bases; bases outside gene matches: 11. The V gene is TRBV7-2, the J gene TRBJ2-2; TRBD1 matches at 7 bases. What was sequenced was PBMCs. The receptor was derived from a woman aged 25 to 39 in good health and CMV-seropositive. CDR3 DNA sequence: TGTGCCAGCAGTTCACGACAGGGTCCTTCCACCGGGGAGCTGTTTTTT. Translating gives CASSSRQGPSTGELFF.